A single T cell receptor (beta chain) is shown here with its context. Its antigen remains unknown. This entry belongs to a study of T cells in narcolepsy. Background on the study: Patients with NT1 or NT2 and healthy control donors were enrolled.

Study-level findings and limits: Reportedly, autoreactive clonotypes were serially detected in patients' blood but not controls'. Autoreactive HCRT-specific and TRIB2-specific clonotypes were marked in same-patient CSF-versus-blood CD4+ comparisons.

The data were produced by immunoSEQ multiplex PCR, yet TCRdb's version contains in-frame clones alone and is incomplete. The sample holds about 30,000 clones, roughly four fifths seen once. The V gene's germline CDR1 is MDHEN and CDR2 SYDVKM. The V gene lost 7 bases and the J gene lost 5 bases, with 17 bases spanning the gap. The CDR3 contains 14 residues. This rearrangement joins TRBV28 to TRBJ1-1; perhaps TRBD1 as D (5 bases). The TCR comes from a human donor with narcolepsy. Sequenced material: CD45RA- memory CD4+ T cells from PBMCs. CDR3 residues: CASTSGTGGTEAFF. The DNA for the CDR3 is TGTGCCAGCACCTCGGGGACTGGGGGTACTGAAGCTTTCTTT.